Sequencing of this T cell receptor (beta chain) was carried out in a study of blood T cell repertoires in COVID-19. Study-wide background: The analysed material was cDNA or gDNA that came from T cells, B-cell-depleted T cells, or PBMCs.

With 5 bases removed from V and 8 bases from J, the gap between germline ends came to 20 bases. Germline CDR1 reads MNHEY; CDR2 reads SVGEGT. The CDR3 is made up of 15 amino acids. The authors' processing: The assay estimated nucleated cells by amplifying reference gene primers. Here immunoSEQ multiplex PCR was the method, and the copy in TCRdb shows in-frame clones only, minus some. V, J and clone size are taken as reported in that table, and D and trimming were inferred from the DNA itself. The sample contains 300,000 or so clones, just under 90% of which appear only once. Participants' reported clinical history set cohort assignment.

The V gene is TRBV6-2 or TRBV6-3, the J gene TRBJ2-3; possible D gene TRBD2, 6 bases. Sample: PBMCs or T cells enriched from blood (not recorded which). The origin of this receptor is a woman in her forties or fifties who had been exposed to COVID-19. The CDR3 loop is CASSGPGLLQGTQYF. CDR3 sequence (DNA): TGTGCCAGCAGTGGACCGGGACTCCTCCAGGGTACGCAGTATTTT.